Included here is one T cell receptor (beta chain) sequence, with context. The V and J ends lost 5 bases and 5 bases, in that order; junction bases with no gene match: 11. There are 17 residues in the CDR3. The V gene's germline CDR1 is SGHAT and CDR2 FQNNGV. The data originate from a study of blood T cell repertoires in COVID-19. The protocol was immunoSEQ multiplex PCR, while the TCRdb copy is restricted to in-frame clones and leaves out a portion. The sample has about 160,000 clones; about 83% are singletons. Sequences were obtained from peripheral blood. This clonotype originated in a man in his 60s with acute or convalescent COVID-19. J is TRBJ2-1 and V is TRBV11-2, with 11 bases lining up with TRBD2. In nucleotides, the CDR3 is TGTGCCAGCAGCGGCCAAGGGACACTAGCGGGGGACAATGAGCAGTTCTTC. As protein: CASSGQGTLAGDNEQFF.